Presented here are 27 T cell receptor beta chains from one specimen sequenced in a study of T cell repertoires in cytomegalovirus infection. TCRdb redid the calling of the reads with MiXCR, one entry per CDR3 protein. The sample lists 150,000 to 200,000 distinct CDR3 sequences; approximately 15% were seen once. Sequencing was performed on PBMCs. The receptor set was obtained from a human donor in good health (CMV status not recorded). Some clones in this sample may be carry-over from other donors' samples.

This clonotype was counted ten times or more. The chain has TRBV7-2 and TRBJ2-3; 7 bases fit TRBD2. The CDR3 consists of 15 residues. V dropped 0 bases and J dropped 2; count of bases not matched to a gene: 2. Germline V gene lookup returns CDR1 SGHTA and CDR2 FQGNSA. CDR3 region: CASSLAAGLTDTQYF. The CDR3 nucleotides read TGTGCCAGCAGCTTAGCAGCGGGACTCACAGATACGCAGTATTTT.

A few counts support this clonotype. This chain connects TRBV29-1 to TRBJ2-6; D unresolved. This CDR3 is built from 13 residues. Germline V gene lookup returns CDR1 SQVTM and CDR2 ANQGSEA. V lost 3 bases, J lost 4 bases, and 7 bases lay in between. The chain's CDR3 is CSVDTGGANVLTF. The CDR3 DNA is TGCAGCGTTGATACCGGCGGGGCCAACGTCCTGACTTTC.

This clonotype has a handful of counts. J is TRBJ2-7 and V is TRBV5-1, with 9 bases identical to TRBD1. Losses at the gene ends were 9 bases for V and 4 bases for J; bases not matched to a gene: 14. Germline values: CDR1 SGHRS, CDR2 YFSETQ. CDR3 length: 15 residues. CDR3 in amino acids: CATSDSGTGRYEQYF. The CDR3 DNA reads TGCGCCACCTCGGATTCGGGGACAGGGAGGTACGAGCAGTACTTC.

This clonotype came up many times. V gene TRBV7-2 combines with J gene TRBJ1-5; D unclear. Germline CDR1 and CDR2: SGHTA and FQGNSA. This CDR3 is 15 amino acids long. The V end lost 1 base, the J end lost 0 bases, and 7 bases lay between the germline ends. As DNA, the CDR3 is TGTGCCAGCAGCTTAGTGGTCAATAGCAATCAGCCCCAGCATTTT. It is translated as CASSLVVNSNQPQHF.

Only a few counts were recorded for this clonotype. The chain is built from TRBV6-2 or TRBV6-3 and TRBJ2-5; D unresolved. Germline V CDR1 and CDR2: MNHEY, SVGEGT. This CDR3 is 14 amino acids long. The V end was cut by 5 bases, the J end by 1 base, with 11 bases between. CDR3 bases: TGTGCCAGCAGTCACCCCCCTATCCAAGAGACCCAGTACTTC. This translates into CASSHPPIQETQYF.

This clonotype was counted between two and nine times. The chain carries TRBV7-9 and TRBJ2-3, with D maybe TRBD2 (5 bases). V lost 1 base and J lost 3, with 8 bases in between. Germline assignment: CDR1 SEHNR and CDR2 FQNEAQ (reference sequence). This CDR3 is 14 amino acids long. DNA of the CDR3: TGTGCCAGCAGCTTAGTATCGGGGACAGATACGCAGTATTTT. Its protein is CASSLVSGTDTQYF.

This clonotype was seen ten or more times. The chain is built from TRBV7-2 and TRBJ2-3, with D tentatively TRBD2 (7 bases). Germline values: CDR1 SGHTA, CDR2 FQGNSA. The V end was cut by 0 bases, the J end by 4 bases, with 11 bases between. The length of the CDR3 is 15 residues. This chain's CDR3 is CASSLAGGPADTQYF. CDR3 DNA sequence: TGTGCCAGCAGCTTAGCGGGGGGGCCCGCAGATACGCAGTATTTT.

The rearrangement uses TRBV29-1 and TRBJ1-1; D ambiguous. Germline CDR1 is SQVTM and CDR2 is ANQGSEA. The CDR3 totals 13 residues. The V end lost 3 bases, the J end lost 0 bases, and 8 bases lay between the germline ends. CDR3 in amino acids: CSVESSMNTEAFF. The CDR3 DNA follows: TGCAGCGTTGAGAGTAGTATGAACACTGAAGCTTTCTTT.

This clonotype was observed many times. Written as DNA, the CDR3 is TGTGCCAGCAGTTTTTTGTTCTCCTACGAGCAGTACTTC. Residues: CASSFLFSYEQYF. J is TRBJ2-7 and V is TRBV28; D is unresolved. The V end lost 3 bases, the J end lost 0 bases, and 6 bases lay between the germline ends. The CDR3 has 13 amino acids. CDR1 MDHEN and CDR2 SYDVKM come from the germline V gene.

This chain uses TRBV3-1 with TRBJ1-5, with D perhaps TRBD1 (6 bases). CDR1 and CDR2 (germline): LGHDT, YNNKEL (reference sequence). V was shortened by 2 bases and J by 6 bases, with 8 bases between the two germline ends. The CDR3 has 13 amino acids. The CDR3 loop reads CASSQTGTQPQHF. Written as DNA, the CDR3 is TGTGCCAGCAGCCAAACAGGGACTCAGCCCCAGCATTTT.

The chain recombines TRBV30 with TRBJ1-1; 8 bases agree with TRBD1. V lost 5 bases, J lost 2 bases, and 4 bases stayed unmatched. CDR1 and CDR2 from the germline V gene are GTSNPN and SVGIG (reference sequence). The CDR3 loop spans 13 amino acids. CDR3 nucleotide sequence: TGTGCCTGGGACAGGGGAGGAAACACTGAAGCTTTCTTT. It is translated as CAWDRGGNTEAFF.

This sequence joins TRBV19 and TRBJ1-1, with 7 bases aligning to TRBD1. V was clipped by 3 bases and J by 5 bases; unmatched bases: 6. CDR3 length equals 14 residues. CDR1 and CDR2 (germline): LNHDA, SQIVND (reference sequence). The CDR3 loop is CASSIAGTVTEAFF. The CDR3 DNA follows: TGTGCCAGTAGTATCGCGGGGACAGTTACTGAAGCTTTCTTT.

This clonotype was recorded at least ten times. The CDR3: CASSSPRAPSEQFF. The CDR3, as DNA: TGTGCCAGCAGTAGCCCTAGGGCTCCGAGTGAGCAGTTCTTC. The chain recombines TRBV6-5 with TRBJ2-1; no firm D call. The CDR3 is 14 amino acids. Germline CDR1 reads MNHEY; CDR2 reads SVGAGI. V lost 5 bases, J lost 9 bases, and 17 bases lay in between.

This clonotype was counted ten times or more. The V and J genes are TRBV7-3 and TRBJ2-1; possible D gene TRBD2, 6 bases. Trimming stripped 3 bases from V and 0 bases from J, with 12 bases between. The CDR3 sequence is 16 residues long. Germline V CDR1 and CDR2: SGHTA, FQGTGA. The CDR3, as DNA: TGTGCCAGCAGCTTTCCGGGACTCCCCTCCTACAATGAGCAGTTCTTC. The encoded protein is CASSFPGLPSYNEQFF. Together with reference TRBV7-3 and TRBJ2-1, the CDR3 gives the full variable domain: GAGVSQTPSNKVTEKGKYVELRCDPISGHTALYWYRQSLGQGPEFLIYFQGTGAADDSGLPNDRFFAVRPEGSVSTLKIQRTERGDSAVYLCASSFPGLPSYNEQFFGPGTRLTVL.

The chain has TRBV19 and TRBJ1-5; possible D gene TRBD1, 6 bases. Germline V gene data show CDR1 as LNHDA and CDR2 as SQIVND (reference sequence). The V end was cut by 6 bases, the J end by 6 bases, with 9 bases between. This CDR3 contains 12 residues. The CDR3 nucleotides read TGTGCCAGTAGCACAGGGAGTCAGCCCCAGCATTTT. Protein: CASSTGSQPQHF.

At least ten counts were recorded for this clonotype. The V call is TRBV6-6, the J call TRBJ1-5; D gene ambiguous. V dropped 5 bases and J dropped 7 bases, with 18 bases sitting between them. Germline V gives CDR1 MNHNY, CDR2 SVGAGI (reference sequence). This CDR3 comprises 15 residues. CDR3 in DNA: TGTGCCAGCAGTACCGCGTGGCAGGCCTCCCAGCCCCAGCATTTT. Its translation is CASSTAWQASQPQHF.

V is TRBV28 and J is TRBJ2-5; D possibly corresponds to TRBD1 (5 bases). Trimming removed 3 bases at V and 2 bases at J, with 13 bases between. The CDR3 consists of 15 residues. CDR1 is MDHEN, CDR2 SYDVKM, per germline. The CDR3 region is CASSLGQGPQETQYF. The DNA for the CDR3 is TGTGCCAGCAGTTTGGGGCAGGGCCCTCAAGAGACCCAGTACTTC.

This clonotype has a handful of counts. The chain carries TRBV27 and TRBJ1-2, with D unresolved. The CDR3 has 13 amino acids. The germline V and J ends were trimmed by 0 bases and 4 bases, with 6 bases remaining between them. Looked up from germline, CDR1 is MNHEY and CDR2 is SMNVEV (reference sequence). The CDR3 reads CASSLSGFYGYTF. For the CDR3, the DNA is TGTGCCAGCAGTTTATCGGGCTTCTATGGCTACACCTTC.

This chain uses TRBV5-6 with TRBJ2-6; D not certain. Per germline, CDR1 SGHDT and CDR2 YYEEEE. The CDR3 length is 20 residues. V gave up 3 bases and J gave up 0 bases, with 22 bases separating them. CDR3: CASSSRTFGNPSSGANVLTF. The CDR3 DNA is TGTGCCAGCAGCTCCCGGACCTTTGGGAATCCTAGCTCTGGGGCCAACGTCCTGACTTTC.

Only a few counts were recorded for this clonotype. J is TRBJ2-2 and V is TRBV7-3; D possibly corresponds to TRBD2 (6 bases). The CDR3 has 16 residues. V was pared by 3 bases and J by 2 bases, with 13 bases between. Germline CDR1 and CDR2: SGHTA and FQGTGA. CDR3 sequence (DNA): TGTGCCAGCAGCTTTAGCGGTGGGGCTAACACCGGGGAGCTGTTTTTT. As protein: CASSFSGGANTGELFF.

This clonotype was observed at least ten times. The chain links TRBV7-9 to TRBJ1-5, with D hard to call. CDR1 is SEHNR, CDR2 FQNEAQ, per germline (reference sequence). The V and J ends lost 5 bases and 0 bases respectively, with 14 bases between them. CDR3 length: 16 amino acids. The CDR3 DNA follows: TGTGCCAGCAGCACCACCGAAAGCGATAGCAATCAGCCCCAGCATTTT. Translating gives CASSTTESDSNQPQHF.

The sample holds many counts of this clonotype. An end of the junction does not agree with germline; a read error may underlie this. This chain connects TRBV12-3 or TRBV12-4 to TRBJ2-5; 8 bases align to TRBD2. This CDR3 comprises 13 residues. This CDR3 reads CASSLAGTETQYF. The CDR3 DNA follows: TGTGCCAGCAGCTTAGCGGGAACGGAGACCCAGTACTTC.

This clonotype has at least ten counts. The chain links TRBV5-4 to TRBJ2-5; D uncertain. Trimming left V 0 bases short and J 4 bases short, with 13 bases between. Germline assignment: CDR1 SGHNT and CDR2 YYREEE (reference sequence). The length of the CDR3 is 15 residues. CDR3 bases: TGTGCCAGCAGCTTGGCCCACAATCTCGGAGAGACCCAGTACTTC. Amino acid sequence: CASSLAHNLGETQYF.

For this clonotype: The junction departs from the called germline gene at one end, perhaps through a read error. The chain recombines TRBV20-1 with TRBJ2-3; D ambiguous. CDR3 size: 8 residues. Germline V CDR1 and CDR2: DFQATT, SNEGSKA (reference sequence). CDR3 in DNA: TGCAGTGCTAGAGATCGGTCATTT. This encodes CSARDRSF.

Comments on this clonotype: The junction does not match germline at one end; this may be a read error. The V call is TRBV28, the J call TRBJ2-5, with D uncertain. Per the germline V gene, CDR1 is MDHEN and CDR2 is SYDVKM. The CDR3 has 14 amino acids. DNA for the CDR3: TGTGCCAGGAGTTGGACGACGCCACAAGAGACCCAGTACTTC. It translates to CARSWTTPQETQYF.

This clonotype was seen more than once but under ten times. The gene calls are TRBV3-1 and TRBJ2-1, with D possibly being TRBD2 (6 bases). Germline V CDR1 and CDR2: LGHDT, YNNKEL (reference sequence). Trimming removed 0 bases from V and 3 bases from J, with 9 bases in between. The CDR3 is 15 residues long. The CDR3 DNA reads TGTGCCAGCAGCCAAGATGCGGGGAGCTACAATGAGCAGTTCTTC. It encodes CASSQDAGSYNEQFF.

This clonotype was detected only a few times. The gene calls are TRBV28 and TRBJ2-7, with D perhaps matching TRBD2 (6 bases). The germline V and J ends were trimmed by 10 bases and 3 bases, with 16 bases remaining between them. CDR1 is MDHEN and CDR2 is SYDVKM in the germline V gene. The CDR3 contains 13 residues. The CDR3 loop reads CATGSGLHYEQYF. The CDR3 DNA sequence: TGTGCCACTGGTAGCGGTCTGCACTACGAGCAGTACTTC.